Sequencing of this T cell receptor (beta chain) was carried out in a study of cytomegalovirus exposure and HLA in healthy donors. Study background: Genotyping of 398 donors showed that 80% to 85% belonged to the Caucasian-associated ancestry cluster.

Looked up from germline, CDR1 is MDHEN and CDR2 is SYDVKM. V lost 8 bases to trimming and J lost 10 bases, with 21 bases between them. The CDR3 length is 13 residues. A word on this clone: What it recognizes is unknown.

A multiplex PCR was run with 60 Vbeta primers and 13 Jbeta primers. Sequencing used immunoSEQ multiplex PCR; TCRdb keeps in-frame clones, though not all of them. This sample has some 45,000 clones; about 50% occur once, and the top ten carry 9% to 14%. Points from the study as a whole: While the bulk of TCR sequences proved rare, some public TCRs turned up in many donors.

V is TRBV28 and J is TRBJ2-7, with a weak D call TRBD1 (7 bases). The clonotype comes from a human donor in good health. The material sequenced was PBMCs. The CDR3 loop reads CASEPEQGRNQYF. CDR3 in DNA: TGTGCCAGCGAACCCGAACAGGGGAGGAACCAGTACTTC.